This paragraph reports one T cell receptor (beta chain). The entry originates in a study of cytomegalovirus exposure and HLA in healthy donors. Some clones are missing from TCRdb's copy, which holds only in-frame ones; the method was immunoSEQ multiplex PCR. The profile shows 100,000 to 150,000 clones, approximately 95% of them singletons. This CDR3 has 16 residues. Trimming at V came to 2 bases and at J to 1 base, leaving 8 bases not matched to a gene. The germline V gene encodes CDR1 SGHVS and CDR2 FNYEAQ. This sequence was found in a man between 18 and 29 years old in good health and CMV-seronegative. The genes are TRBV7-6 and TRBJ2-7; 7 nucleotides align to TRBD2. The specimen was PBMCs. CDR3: CASSLSSAGASYEQYF. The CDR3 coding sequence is TGTGCCAGCAGCTTAAGTTCCGCGGGAGCTTCCTACGAGCAGTACTTC.